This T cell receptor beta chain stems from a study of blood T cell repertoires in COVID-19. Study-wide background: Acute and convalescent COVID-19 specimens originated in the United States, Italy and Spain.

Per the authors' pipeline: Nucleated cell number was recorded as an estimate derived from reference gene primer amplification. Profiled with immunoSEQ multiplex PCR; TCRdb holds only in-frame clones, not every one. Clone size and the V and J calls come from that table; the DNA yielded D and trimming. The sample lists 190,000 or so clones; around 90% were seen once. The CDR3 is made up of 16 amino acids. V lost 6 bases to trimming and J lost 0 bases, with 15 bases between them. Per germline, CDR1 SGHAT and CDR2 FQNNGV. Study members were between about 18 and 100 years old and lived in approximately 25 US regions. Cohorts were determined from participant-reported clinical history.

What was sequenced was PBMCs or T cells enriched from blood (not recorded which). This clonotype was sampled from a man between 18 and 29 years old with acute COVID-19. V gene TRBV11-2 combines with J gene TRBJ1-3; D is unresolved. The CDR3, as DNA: TGTGCCAGCAGACGATTGAGAGGGAGCTCTGGAAACACCATATATTTT. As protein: CASRRLRGSSGNTIYF. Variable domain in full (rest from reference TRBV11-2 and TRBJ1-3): EAGVAQSPRYKIIEKRQSVAFWCNPISGHATLYWYQQILGQGPKLLIQFQNNGVVDDSQLPKDRFSAERLKGVDSTLKIQPAKLEDSAVYLCASRRLRGSSGNTIYFGEGSWLTVV.